The entry that follows covers one T cell receptor (beta chain) sequence. The antigen is not known. V shed 1 base and J 7 bases; nucleotides not matched to a gene: 13. The CDR3 has 18 residues. Germline loops: CDR1 SGHVS, CDR2 FQNEAQ. These data come from a study of shared clonotypes between healthy human individuals. About the research overall: Per donor, CD8 memory used one plate, CD8 naive used two, CD4 memory used three and CD4 naive used three.

CD45RO-negative CD8 cells positively selected for CCR7 made up the naive population, which excluded terminally differentiated effector memory CD45RA+ cells. The material for each subset, its genomic DNA, was split evenly across several immunoSEQ plates. Produced via immunoSEQ multiplex PCR; TCRdb's table is partial and in-frame only. The sample lists around 1.9 million clones; just under 95% were seen once. Study-wide results and limits: Several donors held about 5% of naive CD4 clonotypes in common. Sequencing depth was predicted to influence how clonotypes are shared among donors.

The clonotype was recovered from a man aged 18 to 29 in good health. Some clones in this sample may be carry-over from other donors' samples. Sequenced sample: naive CD8+ T cells from PBMCs. This chain uses TRBV7-8 with TRBJ2-1, with TRBD2 matching over 10 bases. The CDR3 loop is CASSLVSSGRASWNEQFF. The CDR3 DNA is TGTGCCAGCAGCTTAGTCTCCAGCGGGAGGGCTTCGTGGAATGAGCAGTTCTTC. Variable domain in full (rest from reference TRBV7-8 and TRBJ2-1): GAGVSQSPRYKVAKRGQDVALRCDPISGHVSLFWYQQALGQGPEFLTYFQNEAQLDKSGLPSDRFFAERPEGSVSTLKIQRTQQEDSAVYLCASSLVSSGRASWNEQFFGPGTRLTVL.